This T cell receptor beta chain was identified during a study of shared clonotypes between healthy human individuals. Terminally differentiated effector memory CD45RA+ cells were excluded by CCR7 positive selection of CD45RO-negative cells. CDR1 and CDR2 from the germline V gene are MGHRA and YSYEKL. Trimming removed 0 bases at V and 0 bases at J, with 8 bases between. This CDR3 is 15 amino acids long. TCRdb's copy holds only in-frame clones and misses some; the assay was immunoSEQ multiplex PCR. The sample lists about 680,000 clones; 92% were seen once. The sample consisted of naive CD8+ T cells sorted from blood. The gene calls are TRBV4-1 and TRBJ1-1; D is undetermined. This sequence originates from a man aged 30 to 39 in good health. The CDR3 here is CASSQDNDLNTEAFF. CDR3 nucleotides: TGCGCCAGCAGCCAAGATAACGACCTGAACACTGAAGCTTTCTTT.